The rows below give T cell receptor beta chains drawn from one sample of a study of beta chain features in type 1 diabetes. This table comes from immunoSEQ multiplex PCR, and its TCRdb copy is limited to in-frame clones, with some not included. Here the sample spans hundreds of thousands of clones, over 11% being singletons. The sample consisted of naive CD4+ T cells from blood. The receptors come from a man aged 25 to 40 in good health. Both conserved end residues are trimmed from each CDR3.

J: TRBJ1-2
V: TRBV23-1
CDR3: ASGGGAGRGGYT

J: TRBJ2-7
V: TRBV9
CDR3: ASSTRLGDEQY

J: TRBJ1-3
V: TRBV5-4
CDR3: AATGPGNTIY

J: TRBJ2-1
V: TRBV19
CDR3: ASRVGGPHNEQF

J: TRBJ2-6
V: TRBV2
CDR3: ASDLWPGGSGANVLT

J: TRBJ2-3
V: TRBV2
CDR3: ASSGTSGMLTDTQY

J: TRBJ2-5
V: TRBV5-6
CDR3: ASRRGGFSQETQY

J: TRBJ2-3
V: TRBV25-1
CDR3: ASSGADTQY

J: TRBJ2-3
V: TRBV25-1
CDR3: ASSDHRPADTQY

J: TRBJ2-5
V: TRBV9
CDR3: ASSIVPAPRETQY

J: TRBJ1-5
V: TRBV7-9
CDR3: ASSLDYSNQPQH

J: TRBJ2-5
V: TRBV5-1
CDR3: ASSSGPGETQY

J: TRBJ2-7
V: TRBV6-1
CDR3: ASRETSGYEQY

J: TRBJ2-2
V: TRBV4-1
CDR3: ASSHVAVTGELF

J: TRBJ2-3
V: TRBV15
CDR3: ATSRDSTDTQY

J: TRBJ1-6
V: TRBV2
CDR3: ASSVRTWGEGGPNSPLH

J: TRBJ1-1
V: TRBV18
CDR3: ASSPKTGVNTEAF

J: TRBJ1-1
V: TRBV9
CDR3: ASSPDVFGGNTEAF

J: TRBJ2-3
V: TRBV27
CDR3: ASSPVWLSTDTQY

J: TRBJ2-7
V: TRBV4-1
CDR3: ASSQGSLASGNYEQY

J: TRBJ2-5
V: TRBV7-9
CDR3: ASRRTGYQETQY

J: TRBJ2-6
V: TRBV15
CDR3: ATSHRGALSGANVLT

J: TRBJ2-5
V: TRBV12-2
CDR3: ASRLARQPQETQY

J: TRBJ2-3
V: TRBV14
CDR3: ASSQERSGRALNTQY

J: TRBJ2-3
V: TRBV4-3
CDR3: ASSQDRPGLGLGTDTQY